This entry features one T cell receptor beta chain sequence. Original processing methods: It was from reference gene primer amplification that nucleated cell counts were estimated. The protocol was immunoSEQ multiplex PCR, while the TCRdb copy is restricted to in-frame clones and leaves out a portion. Clone size and V and J calls were adopted from that table, with D and trimming inferred from the DNA. The sample contains 470,000 or so clones, 87% of which appear only once. These data are taken from a study of blood T cell repertoires in COVID-19. Turning to the study itself: Italy, Spain and the United States were the sources of the convalescent and acute COVID-19 samples.

Germline assignment: CDR1 SNHLY and CDR2 FYNNEI. This CDR3 spans 13 amino acids. V lost 7 bases and J lost 5, with 14 bases in between. The sample was PBMCs or T cells enriched from blood (not recorded which). The chain joins TRBV2 to TRBJ1-1; the D gene is possibly TRBD1 (5 bases). The receptor was isolated from a woman aged 18-29 years with acute COVID-19. CDR3 loop: CASTTGGMTEAFF. CDR3 nucleotides: TGTGCCAGCACCACGGGGGGGATGACTGAAGCTTTCTTT.